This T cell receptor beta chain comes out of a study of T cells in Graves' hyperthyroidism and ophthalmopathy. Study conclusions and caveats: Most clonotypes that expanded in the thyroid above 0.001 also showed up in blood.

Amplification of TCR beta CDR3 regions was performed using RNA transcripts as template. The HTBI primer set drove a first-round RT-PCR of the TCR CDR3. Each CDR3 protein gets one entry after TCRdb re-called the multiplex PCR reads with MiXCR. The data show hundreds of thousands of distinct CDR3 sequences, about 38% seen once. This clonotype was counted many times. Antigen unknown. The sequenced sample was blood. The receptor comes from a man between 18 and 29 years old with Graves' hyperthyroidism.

CDR3: CASSSGQFQETQYF. The CDR3 region has the DNA TGTGCCAGCAGCTCGGGACAGTTCCAAGAGACCCAGTACTTC. The chain combines TRBV7-9 with TRBJ2-5; 7 nucleotides line up with TRBD1. This CDR3 contains 14 residues. The germline V gene encodes CDR1 SEHNR and CDR2 FQNEAQ (reference sequence). Trimming cost V 4 bases and J 1 base; bases outside gene matches: 3.